These 24 T cell receptor beta chains came from one sample sequenced in a study of blood T cell repertoires in COVID-19. Profiled with immunoSEQ multiplex PCR; TCRdb holds only in-frame clones, not every one. The sample carries some 270,000 clones, over 70% recorded once. The material sequenced was PBMCs or T cells enriched from blood (not recorded which). These receptors were taken from a woman between 40 and 55 years old who had been exposed to COVID-19.

The chain is built from TRBV28 and TRBJ1-1, with D hard to call. The CDR3 covers 14 residues. Germline lookup yields CDR1 MDHEN and CDR2 SYDVKM. The V and J ends lost 4 bases and 4 bases respectively, with 13 bases between them. The CDR3 region has the DNA TGTGCCAGCAGTTCCCCAGGTCGAGTCACTGAAGCTTTCTTT. Residues: CASSSPGRVTEAFF.

The J gene is TRBJ2-7, the V gene TRBV21-1; the table's D call of TRBD1 was not tested on the DNA. TRBV21-1 is deemed a pseudogene. The CDR3 is 14 residues long. CDR3 sequence: CASTPATGRYEQYV. In DNA, the CDR3 is TGTGCCAGCACCCCGGCAACAGGGCGGTACGAGCAGTACGTC.

This clone was observed a handful of times. The chain is built from TRBV24-1 and TRBJ2-2; 7 nucleotides line up with TRBD1. The V gene end was trimmed by 1 base and the J gene end by 4 bases; junction bases not matched to a gene: 5. The CDR3 is made up of 16 amino acids. Germline assignment: CDR1 KGHDR and CDR2 SFDVKD. The DNA for the CDR3 is TGTGCCACCAGTGATTTCTCCGGACAGGCCACCGGGGAGCTGTTTTTT. This sequence encodes CATSDFSGQATGELFF.

This clone appeared many times. J is TRBJ1-2 and V is TRBV7-2; the D is unclear. Germline V lookup: CDR1 SGHTA, CDR2 FQGNSA. V was pared by 2 bases and J by 2 bases, with 6 bases between. CDR3 length equals 13 residues. The CDR3 loop reads CASSLQQNYGYTF. DNA of the CDR3: TGTGCCAGCAGCTTACAACAGAACTATGGCTACACCTTC. The full variable domain, its missing parts supplied by reference TRBV7-2 and TRBJ1-2, is GAGVSQSPSNKVTEKGKDVELRCDPISGHTALYWYRQSLGQGLEFLIYFQGNSAPDKSGLPSDRFSAERTGGSVSTLTIQRTQQEDSAVYLCASSLQQNYGYTFGSGTRLTVV.

The rearrangement joins TRBV7-2 to TRBJ2-5; TRBD2 might be the D (6 bases). CDR1 is SGHTA and CDR2 is FQGNSA in the germline V gene. This CDR3 has 14 amino acids. The V and J ends lost 5 bases and 5 bases respectively, with 15 bases between them. The CDR3 reads CASSPNGGWETQYF. The DNA for the CDR3 is TGTGCCAGCAGCCCGAACGGGGGTTGGGAGACCCAGTACTTC.

This chain connects TRBV5-6 to TRBJ2-2; perhaps TRBD2 as D (5 bases). The V gene's germline CDR1 is SGHDT and CDR2 YYEEEE. V lost 0 bases and J lost 11, with 8 bases in between. This CDR3 has 12 residues. DNA of the CDR3: TGTGCCAGCAGCTTGGGAGGGTTAGAGCTGTTTTTT. This codes for CASSLGGLELFF. Combining the CDR3 with reference TRBV5-6 and TRBJ2-2 gives the whole variable domain DAGVTQSPTHLIKTRGQQVTLRCSPKSGHDTVSWYQQALGQGPQFIFQYYEEEERQRGNFPDRFSGHQFPNYSSELNVNALLLGDSALYLCASSLGGLELFFGEGSRLTVL.

The chain couples TRBV28 to TRBJ1-3; D is perhaps TRBD1 (6 bases). Germline V gene sequence: CDR1 MDHEN, CDR2 SYDVKM. Trimming left V 3 bases short and J 3 bases short, with 9 bases between. The CDR3 spans 14 residues. The CDR3 protein is CASSFGRGGNTIYF. The CDR3 nucleotides read TGTGCCAGCAGTTTCGGCAGGGGTGGAAACACCATATATTTT. Looking up the rest from reference TRBV28 and TRBJ1-3 gives the full variable domain: DVKVTQSSRYLVKRTGEKVFLECVQDMDHENMFWYRQDPGLGLRLIYFSYDVKMKEKGDIPEGYSVSREKKERFSLILESASTNQTSMYLCASSFGRGGNTIYFGEGSWLTVV.

This clone was detected many times. The chain joins TRBV7-3 to TRBJ2-2; TRBD2 agrees at 7 bases. Germline V gene data show CDR1 as SGHTA and CDR2 as FQGTGA. CDR3 length equals 15 residues. The trim removed 3 bases at V and 0 bases at J, leaving 1 base unmatched. Here the CDR3 reads CASSLGLTNTGELFF. The CDR3 region has the DNA TGTGCCAGCAGCTTGGGACTAACGAACACCGGGGAGCTGTTTTTT.

This chain uses TRBV15 with TRBJ2-7; no firm D call. Germline V lookup: CDR1 LNHNV, CDR2 YYDKDF (reference sequence). V lost 0 bases and J lost 6, with 9 bases in between. CDR3 size: 13 residues. DNA for the CDR3: TGTGCCACCAGCAGAGATTTGGAGTTCGAGCAGTACTTC. Protein: CATSRDLEFEQYF.

The rearrangement uses TRBV7-2 and TRBJ2-3; TRBD2 matches 10 bases. The V and J ends lost 5 bases and 4 bases, in that order; junction bases with no gene match: 12. CDR1 and CDR2 from the germline V gene are SGHTA and FQGNSA. This CDR3 spans 17 amino acids. The CDR3 DNA follows: TGTGCCAGCAGCCCGACGTCTAGCGGGAGCTCCTCAGATACGCAGTATTTT. Residues: CASSPTSSGSSSDTQYF. Looking up the rest from reference TRBV7-2 and TRBJ2-3 gives the full variable domain: GAGVSQSPSNKVTEKGKDVELRCDPISGHTALYWYRQSLGQGLEFLIYFQGNSAPDKSGLPSDRFSAERTGGSVSTLTIQRTQQEDSAVYLCASSPTSSGSSSDTQYFGPGTRLTVL.

V and J are TRBV5-6 and TRBJ2-7; 7 bases are shared with TRBD1. The CDR3 runs 16 residues. Trimming cost V 2 bases and J 2 bases; bases outside gene matches: 10. The germline V gene encodes CDR1 SGHDT and CDR2 YYEEEE. The CDR3 bases are TGTGCCAGCAGCTTTCGGCCCAGGGGGTACCCCTACGAGCAGTACGTC. Encoded protein: CASSFRPRGYPYEQYV.

This clone was observed once. The same CDR3 can be traced to other DNA sequences in this sample. The rearrangement uses TRBV29-1 and TRBJ1-1; 7 nucleotides agree with TRBD1. The CDR3 covers 12 residues. Germline CDR1 SQVTM, CDR2 ANQGSEA. V shed 5 bases and J 2 bases; nucleotides not matched to a gene: 2. The CDR3 DNA is TGCAGCGTTAGACAGGGAAACACTGAAGCTTTCTTT. It is translated as CSVRQGNTEAFF.

The sample holds a few counts of this clone. This sequence joins TRBV7-9 and TRBJ2-3, with a weak D call TRBD1 (6 bases). With 1 base removed from V and 3 bases from J, the gap between germline ends came to 11 bases. Germline V gives CDR1 SEHNR, CDR2 FQNEAQ (reference sequence). CDR3 size: 15 residues. The chain's CDR3 is CASSLGGQGTDTQYF. The CDR3 nucleotides read TGTGCCAGCAGCTTAGGGGGTCAGGGGACAGATACGCAGTATTTT.

The chain uses TRBV18 and TRBJ2-7, with TRBD1 identical over 9 bases. Trimming cost V 5 bases and J 3 bases; bases outside gene matches: 8. Germline V gives CDR1 KGHSH, CDR2 LQKENI. The CDR3 sequence is 15 residues long. The CDR3 nucleotides are TGTGCCAGCTCATCTTATACGGGACAGGGCTACGAGCAGTACTTC. This sequence encodes CASSSYTGQGYEQYF.

This rearrangement joins TRBV7-2 to TRBJ1-4, with a weak D call TRBD1 (5 bases). This CDR3 contains 15 residues. Trimming took 2 bases from V and 7 from J, leaving 14 bases between them. Per germline, CDR1 SGHTA and CDR2 FQGNSA. CDR3 nucleotides: TGTGCCAGCAGCTTATTCTCAGGGTGGGCTGAAAAACTGTTTTTT. Its protein product is CASSLFSGWAEKLFF.

J is TRBJ2-3 and V is TRBV5-1; TRBD2 matches at 8 bases. The length of the CDR3 is 15 residues. J was trimmed by 4 bases and V by 2 bases; bases with no gene match: 6. Germline V lookup: CDR1 SGHRS, CDR2 YFSETQ. CDR3 sequence: CASSLPGLDPDTQYF. As DNA, the CDR3 is TGCGCCAGCAGCTTACCGGGACTAGACCCAGATACGCAGTATTTT.

The chain employs TRBV10-1 and TRBJ1-1; a possible D gene is TRBD1 (6 bases). Germline values: CDR1 WNHNN, CDR2 SYGVQD (reference sequence). V was cut by 6 bases and J by 1 base, with 30 bases left in between. The CDR3 has 20 residues. The CDR3: CASRESKFRDKSCWNTEAFF. The CDR3 region has the DNA TGCGCCAGCAGGGAAAGTAAATTCCGGGACAAAAGTTGTTGGAACACTGAAGCTTTCTTT.

This rearrangement joins TRBV7-3 to TRBJ2-1; 7 bases line up with TRBD2. From germline, CDR1 is SGHTA and CDR2 FQGTGA. The CDR3 is 16 residues long. V was pared by 4 bases and J by 7 bases, with 13 bases of the junction left unmatched. Written as DNA, the CDR3 is TGTGCCAGCAGCTCCGGTTGGCGGGAGAGGTTGAATGAGCAGTTCTTC. It codes for CASSSGWRERLNEQFF.

The chain has TRBV7-9 and TRBJ1-2, with TRBD1 matching 11 bases. This CDR3 is built from 13 residues. The junction had 4 bases not matched to a gene; V was cut back by 5 bases and J by 8 bases. From germline, CDR1 is SEHNR and CDR2 FQNEAQ (reference sequence). The CDR3 is CASSMGTGGGYTF. CDR3 nucleotides: TGTGCCAGCAGCATGGGGACAGGGGGAGGCTACACCTTC.

The chain employs TRBV6-2 or TRBV6-3 and TRBJ2-1; TRBD2 matches 9 bases. J gave up 5 bases and V 0 bases, and 8 bases lay outside the gene matches. In germline, CDR1 is MNHEY, CDR2 SVGEGT. The length of the CDR3 is 17 residues. DNA for the CDR3: TGTGCCAGCAGTTACTCTCGGCAGCGGGAGGCCAACAATGAGCAGTTCTTC. Protein sequence: CASSYSRQREANNEQFF.

This clone was counted a few times. The chain has TRBV28 and TRBJ2-1, with 7 bases lining up with TRBD2. CDR1 MDHEN and CDR2 SYDVKM come from the germline V gene. V lost 3 bases to trimming and J lost 4 bases; unmatched junction nucleotides: 6. The CDR3 contains 15 residues. The CDR3 bases are TGTGCCAGCAGTTTTGGGGGGGAGGGATACAATGAGCAGTTCTTC. It translates to CASSFGGEGYNEQFF.

A single count supports this clone. This chain joins TRBV5-1 and TRBJ2-6; perhaps TRBD2 as D (7 bases). Germline assignment: CDR1 SGHRS and CDR2 YFSETQ. CDR3 length: 19 amino acids. V dropped 4 bases and J dropped 4 bases, with 24 bases sitting between them. In DNA form, the CDR3 reads TGCGCCAGCAGCGTCCGCCTACTCGGGCGGGGGCCGGGGGCCAACGTCCTGACTTTC. This gives the protein CASSVRLLGRGPGANVLTF.

For this clone: Other DNA sequences in this sample translate to the same CDR3. The chain has TRBV5-1 and TRBJ2-7; TRBD2 aligns across 13 bases. The CDR3 runs to 15 residues. Germline CDR1 SGHRS, CDR2 YFSETQ. The trim removed 2 bases at V and 7 bases at J, leaving 6 bases unmatched. The CDR3 protein is CASSLLAGGLGEQYF. In DNA, the CDR3 is TGCGCCAGCAGCTTACTAGCGGGGGGGCTGGGGGAGCAGTACTTC.

The chain combines TRBV24-1 with TRBJ1-2; the match to TRBD1 covers 8 bases. Trimming at V came to 1 base and at J to 6 bases, leaving 3 bases not matched to a gene. Germline V gene lookup returns CDR1 KGHDR and CDR2 SFDVKD. The CDR3 extends over 14 amino acids. CDR3 nucleotides: TGTGCCACCAGTGATTTATCCAGGGGGCATGGCTACACCTTC. Translation gives CATSDLSRGHGYTF.